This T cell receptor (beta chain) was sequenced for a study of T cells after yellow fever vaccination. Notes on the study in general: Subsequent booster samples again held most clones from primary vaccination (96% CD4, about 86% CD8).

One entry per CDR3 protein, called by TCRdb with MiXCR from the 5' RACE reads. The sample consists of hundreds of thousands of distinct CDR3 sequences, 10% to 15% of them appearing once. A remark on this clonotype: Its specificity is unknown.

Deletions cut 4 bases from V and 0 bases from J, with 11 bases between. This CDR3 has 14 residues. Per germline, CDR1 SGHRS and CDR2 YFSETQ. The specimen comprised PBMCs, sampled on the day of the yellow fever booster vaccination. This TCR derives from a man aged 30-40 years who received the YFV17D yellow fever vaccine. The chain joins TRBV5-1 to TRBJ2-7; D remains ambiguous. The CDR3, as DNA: TGCGCCAGCAGCCCGGACGTGTCCTCCTACGAGCAGTACTTC. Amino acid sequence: CASSPDVSSYEQYF.